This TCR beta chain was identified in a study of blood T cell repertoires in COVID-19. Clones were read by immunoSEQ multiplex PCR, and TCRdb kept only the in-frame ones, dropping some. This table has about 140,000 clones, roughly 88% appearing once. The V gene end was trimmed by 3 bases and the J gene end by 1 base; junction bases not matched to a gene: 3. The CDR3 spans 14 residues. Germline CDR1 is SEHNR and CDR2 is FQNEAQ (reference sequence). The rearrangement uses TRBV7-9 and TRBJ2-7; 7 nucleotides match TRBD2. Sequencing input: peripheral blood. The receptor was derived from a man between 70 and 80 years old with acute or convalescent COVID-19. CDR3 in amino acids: CASSFDGGSYEQYF. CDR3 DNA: TGTGCCAGCAGCTTTGACGGGGGGTCCTACGAGCAGTACTTC.